The clone carrying this T cell receptor (beta chain) has at least ten counts. The sample comes from a study of T-cell reconstitution after alpha-beta-depleted transplantation in children. This sample's TCRbeta library carried unique molecular identifier barcodes. TCRdb analysed the PCR reads with MiXCR anew, one entry per CDR3 protein. The table records roughly 220,000 distinct CDR3 sequences, more than 10% of them present only once. The V end was cut by 7 bases, the J end by 7 bases, with 10 bases between. The CDR3 covers 12 residues. This chain uses TRBV12-3 or TRBV12-4 with TRBJ2-2; D unclear. The starting material was PBMCs from the stem cell graft donor, obtained from the stem cell graft. The receptor comes from a human donor who donated a stem cell graft to a child with acute lymphoblastic leukemia. The CDR3 loop reads CASKSPLGELFF. In DNA form, the CDR3 reads TGTGCCAGCAAGTCCCCCCTCGGGGAGCTGTTTTTT.